Listed below are T cell receptor beta chains from one sample, sequenced in a study of shared clonotypes between healthy human individuals. The protocol was immunoSEQ multiplex PCR, while the TCRdb copy is restricted to in-frame clones and leaves out a portion. The sample lists about 2,200,000 clones, 85% to 95% occurring once. The sample comprised naive CD8+ T cells from PBMCs. The receptors derive from a man between 18 and 29 years old in good health. Some clones in this sample may be carry-over from other donors' samples. Each CDR3 is given with its conserved first and last residue. D genes are given only for firm matches. Clone size is stated in some rows and not others, as once, few, many or a class when expanded.

V,J,D,size,CDR3,DNA
TRBV9,TRBJ2-7,TRBD1,NA,CASSETGAEGYEQYF,TGTGCCAGCAGCGAGACAGGGGCCGAGGGCTACGAGCAGTACTTC
TRBV29-1,TRBJ2-1,TRBD2,once,CSVEGLALFNNEQFF,TGCAGCGTTGAAGGACTAGCTTTGTTCAACAATGAGCAGTTCTTC
TRBV7-9,TRBJ2-1,NA,NA,CASSLERVGEQFF,TGTGCCAGCAGCTTAGAGCGAGTAGGAGAGCAGTTCTTC
TRBV11-2,TRBJ2-2,TRBD2,NA,CASSLTGLGVAGELFF,TGTGCCAGCAGCTTAACGGGACTAGGAGTCGCCGGGGAGCTGTTTTTT
TRBV7-6,TRBJ2-5,NA,once,CASSPYDGNGLQTQYF,TGTGCCAGCAGCCCTTACGACGGGAATGGCTTGCAGACCCAGTACTTC
TRBV6-5,TRBJ2-5,NA,NA,CASSYGGQETQYF,TGTGCCAGCAGTTACGGGGGCCAAGAGACCCAGTACTTC
TRBV6-1,TRBJ1-1,NA,NA,CASSGASTNTEAFF,TGTGCCAGCAGTGGGGCTTCGACCAACACTGAAGCTTTCTTT
TRBV9,TRBJ1-2,TRBD1,NA,CASSGQGIGANYGYTF,TGTGCCAGCTCAGGACAGGGAATAGGTGCGAACTATGGCTACACCTTC
TRBV27,TRBJ1-1,NA,NA,CASSRQPMNTEAFF,TGTGCCAGCAGTAGACAACCCATGAACACTGAAGCTTTCTTT
TRBV19,TRBJ2-2,TRBD1,NA,CASSSRDRGPGELFF,TGTGCCAGTAGTAGTCGGGACAGGGGGCCCGGGGAGCTGTTTTTT
TRBV5-6,TRBJ1-1,NA,once,CASSLALGGANTEAFF,TGTGCCAGCAGCTTGGCCCTGGGCGGCGCCAACACTGAAGCTTTCTTT
TRBV4-1,TRBJ2-3,NA,NA,CASSPQAGHDPDTQYF,TGCGCCAGCAGCCCTCAGGCGGGGCACGACCCAGATACGCAGTATTTT
TRBV7-3,TRBJ2-7,NA,NA,CASSLRPISSYEQYF,TGTGCCAGCAGCTTGAGGCCAATTAGCTCCTACGAGCAGTACTTC
TRBV7-9,TRBJ2-7,TRBD2,NA,CASSSWTSGGINYEQYF,TGTGCCAGCAGCTCATGGACTAGCGGAGGTATAAACTACGAGCAGTACTTC
TRBV29-1,TRBJ1-5,NA,few,CSVRTGNQPQHF,TGCAGCGTCCGGACAGGCAATCAGCCCCAGCATTTT
TRBV18,TRBJ1-1,NA,NA,CASSPGYSEAFF,TGTGCCAGCTCACCTGGGTATTCTGAGGCTTTCTTT